This T cell receptor (beta chain) was observed in a study of T-cell memory formation after mild COVID-19 (dated by TCRdb to the early 2020s). General notes on the study: Most TCR sequence clusters were specific to one of the two donors. Longitudinal TCRalpha and TCRbeta repertoire sequencing tracked T-cell clones expanding and contracting after mild COVID-19 in a couple of donors. The cohort comprised two young, previously healthy adult volunteers, one female and one male. What the research found in general, with its limitations: The detection of some responding clones in pre-infection memory suggests that pre-existing cross-reactive memory T cells joined the SARS-CoV-2 response. SARS-CoV-2 specificity was not confirmed for the second-wave clones peaking on day 37. From day 15 to 85, contracting clones showed balanced CD4/CD8 phenotypes, whereas a second wave of clones that expanded from day 15 to 37 leaned towards CD4+. The study covered only a couple of mild cases, and larger cohorts including severe cases with pre-infection samples were considered necessary. Contracting CD4+ clones appeared mostly in the CM and EM memory subsets, whereas CD8+ clones were enriched in EMRA.

Sequencing used an Illumina NovaSeq 6000. TCRalpha and TCRbeta cDNA libraries were built by 5'RACE with constant-segment primers, adding sample barcodes and unique molecular identifiers. RNA was extracted from every sample with Trizol reagent. Amplification of the libraries took two PCR steps, and the second step added a second sample barcode plus Illumina TruSeq adapters. Libraries were sequenced on an Illumina NovaSeq with 2 x 150 bp paired-end reads. As for the authors' bioinformatics: The reads were demultiplexed and collapsed into UMI-guided consensus sequences using migec v1.2.7. Using mixcr v2.1.11, the UMI consensuses were aligned to TRA and TRB V and J templates and assembled into clonotypes. Clonotypes were classified as expanded or contracted when called significant by both edgeR and NoisET, with noise models trained on biological replicates. edgeR calls used a false discovery rate-adjusted p below 0.01 and a log2 fold-change threshold of 1. As an exploratory analysis of dynamics, max-normalized trajectories of the 1000 most abundant clonotypes were examined with PCA combined with hierarchical clustering. Each responding clone was given a CD4 or CD8 phenotype based on the CD4+ and CD8+ repertoires, which had been sequenced separately. TCRdb ran its own pipeline on the public reads, namely fastp trimming at Q25 and MiXCR clone calling, and kept in-frame beta chains. Duplicate CDR3 protein sequences are folded into a single record with the most common DNA and genes. TCRdb, not the authors, supplied the V and J calls. The sample has around 300,000 distinct CDR3 sequences on record, 12% to 15% of them singletons. The ten largest clonotypes hold 22% of the sample.

To note about this clonotype: This clone's antigen is unknown. No base-level quality is on record; no much larger clone is a single base apart.

Ends trimmed: V by 0 bases, J by 5 bases; bases unmatched to a gene: 6. CDR1 and CDR2 were assigned from the germline V gene as LGHNA and YNFKEQ. The CDR3 runs 15 amino acids, cysteine and phenylalanine included. Of all the DNA, just the CDR3 is kept, 45 bases in frame from base 1. PBMCs were isolated by Ficoll-Paque density gradient centrifugation. Sequencing was performed on PBMCs or a T cell subset sorted from them (not recorded which). The sequence was obtained from a man in his late teens or twenties who had mild COVID-19 (a few samples of this study predate the infection). The sample titles of this study are shuffled in the database, so cell type and time point are left out; the donor was told from shared clones. This chain joins TRBV4-2 to TRBJ2-5; TRBD1 fits 7 bases in the junction. The CDR3 protein: CASSQEGQLQETQYF. Here is the DNA: TGTGCCAGCAGCCAAGAGGGACAGCTTCAGGAGACCCAGTACTTC.